This record concerns one T cell receptor (beta chain) sequence. Naive CD8 populations comprised CD45RO-negative cells positively selected for CCR7, excluding terminally differentiated effector memory CD45RA+ cells. The sample belongs to a study of shared clonotypes between healthy human individuals. Produced via immunoSEQ multiplex PCR; TCRdb's table is partial and in-frame only. The sample contains around 2,100,000 clones, around 96% of which appear only once. This TCR was sampled from a man between 18 and 35 years old in good health. The sequencing input was naive CD8+ T cells sorted from blood.

The CDR3 DNA reads as TGTGCCAGCTCACCAGAGCGGGAGGGGAACAATGAGCAGTTCTTC. Translating it yields CASSPEREGNNEQFF. The chain combines TRBV18 with TRBJ2-1; TRBD2 agrees at 10 bases. The CDR3 is made up of 15 amino acids. CDR1 and CDR2 from the germline V gene are KGHSH and LQKENI. V trimming: 2 bases; J trimming: 5 bases; junction bases outside the gene matches: 3.